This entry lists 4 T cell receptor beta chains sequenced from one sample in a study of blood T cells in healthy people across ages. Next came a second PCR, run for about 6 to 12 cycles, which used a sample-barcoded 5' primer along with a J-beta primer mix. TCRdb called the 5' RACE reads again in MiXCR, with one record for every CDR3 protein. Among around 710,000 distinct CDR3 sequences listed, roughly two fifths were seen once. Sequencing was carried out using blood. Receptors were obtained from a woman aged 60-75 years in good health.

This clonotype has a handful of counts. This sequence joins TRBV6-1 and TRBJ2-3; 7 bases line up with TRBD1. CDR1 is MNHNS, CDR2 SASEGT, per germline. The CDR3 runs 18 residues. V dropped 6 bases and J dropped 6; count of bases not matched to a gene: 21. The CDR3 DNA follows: TGTGCCAGCAGCCAGACAGGGTCCGGGACAAAAGCGACGGATACGCAGTATTTT. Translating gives CASSQTGSGTKATDTQYF.

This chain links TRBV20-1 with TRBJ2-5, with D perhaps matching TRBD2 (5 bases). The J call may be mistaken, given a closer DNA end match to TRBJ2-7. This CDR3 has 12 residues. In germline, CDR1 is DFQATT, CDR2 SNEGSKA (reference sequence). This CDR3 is CSARGSWYEQYF. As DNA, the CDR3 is TGCAGTGCTAGGGGGAGTTGGTACGAGCAGTACTTC.

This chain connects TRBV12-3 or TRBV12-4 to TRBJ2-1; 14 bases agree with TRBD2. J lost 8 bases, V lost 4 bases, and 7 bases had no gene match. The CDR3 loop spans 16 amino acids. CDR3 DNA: TGTGCCAGCAGTTCCCGACTAGCGGGGGGGCGGGATGAGCAGTTCTTC. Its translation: CASSSRLAGGRDEQFF.

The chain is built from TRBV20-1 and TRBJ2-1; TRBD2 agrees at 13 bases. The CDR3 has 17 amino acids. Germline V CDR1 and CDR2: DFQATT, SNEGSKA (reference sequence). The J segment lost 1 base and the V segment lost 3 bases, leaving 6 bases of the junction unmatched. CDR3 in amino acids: CSASGTSGGASYNEQFF. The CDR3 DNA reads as TGCAGTGCTAGTGGCACTAGCGGGGGGGCTTCCTACAATGAGCAGTTCTTC.